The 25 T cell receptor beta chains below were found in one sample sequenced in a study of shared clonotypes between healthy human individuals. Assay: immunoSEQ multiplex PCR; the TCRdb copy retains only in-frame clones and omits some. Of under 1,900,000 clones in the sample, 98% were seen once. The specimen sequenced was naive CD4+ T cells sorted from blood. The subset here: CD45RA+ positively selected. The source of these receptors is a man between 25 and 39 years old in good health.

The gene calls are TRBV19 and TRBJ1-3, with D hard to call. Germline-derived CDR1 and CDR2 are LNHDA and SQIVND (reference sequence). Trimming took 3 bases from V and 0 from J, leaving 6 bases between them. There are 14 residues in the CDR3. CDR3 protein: CASSIRDSGNTIYF. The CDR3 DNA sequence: TGTGCCAGTAGTATCCGGGACTCTGGAAACACCATATATTTT.

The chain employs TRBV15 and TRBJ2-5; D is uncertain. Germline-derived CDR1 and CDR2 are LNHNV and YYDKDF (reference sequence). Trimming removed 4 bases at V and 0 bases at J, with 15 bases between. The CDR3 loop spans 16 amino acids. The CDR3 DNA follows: TGTGCCACCAGCAAGGTCCTGGGCAGCGACCAAGAGACCCAGTACTTC. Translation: CATSKVLGSDQETQYF.

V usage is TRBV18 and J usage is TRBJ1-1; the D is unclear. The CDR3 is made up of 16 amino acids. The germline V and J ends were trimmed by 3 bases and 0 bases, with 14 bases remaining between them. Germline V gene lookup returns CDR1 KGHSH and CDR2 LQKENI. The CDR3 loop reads CASSPPGLYMNTEAFF. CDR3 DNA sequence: TGTGCCAGCTCACCGCCGGGTTTATACATGAACACTGAAGCTTTCTTT. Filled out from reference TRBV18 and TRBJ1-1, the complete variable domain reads NAGVMQNPRHLVRRRGQEARLRCSPMKGHSHVYWYRQLPEEGLKFMVYLQKENIIDESGMPKERFSAEFPKEGPSILRIQQVVRGDSAAYFCASSPPGLYMNTEAFFGQGTRLTVV.

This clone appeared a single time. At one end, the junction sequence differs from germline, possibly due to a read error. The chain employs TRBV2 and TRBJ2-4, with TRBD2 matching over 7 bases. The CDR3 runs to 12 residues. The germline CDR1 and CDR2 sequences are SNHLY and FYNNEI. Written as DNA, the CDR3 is TGTGCCAGCAGTAAAAGCGGGACTCAAGGTTATTTC. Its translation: CASSKSGTQGYF.

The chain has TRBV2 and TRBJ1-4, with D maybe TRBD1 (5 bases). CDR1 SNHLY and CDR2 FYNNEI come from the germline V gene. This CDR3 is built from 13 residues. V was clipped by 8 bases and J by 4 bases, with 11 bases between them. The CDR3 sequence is CASRDGYNEKLFF. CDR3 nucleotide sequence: TGTGCCAGCCGGGACGGCTATAATGAAAAACTGTTTTTT.

The CDR3 nucleotides read TGTGCCAGCAGCTTAGCGATGAGGCTATTAACAGATACGCAGTATTTT. Amino acid sequence: CASSLAMRLLTDTQYF. The chain recombines TRBV7-2 with TRBJ2-3; D not resolved. The germline V and J ends were trimmed by 0 bases and 3 bases, with 13 bases remaining between them. Germline V gives CDR1 SGHTA, CDR2 FQGNSA. CDR3 length: 16 amino acids.

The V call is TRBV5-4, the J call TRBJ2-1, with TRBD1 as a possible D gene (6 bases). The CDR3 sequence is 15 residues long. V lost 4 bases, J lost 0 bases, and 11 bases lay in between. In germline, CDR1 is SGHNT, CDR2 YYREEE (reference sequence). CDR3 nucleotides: TGTGCCAGCAGCGGGGACACCTTCTCCTACAATGAGCAGTTCTTC. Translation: CASSGDTFSYNEQFF.

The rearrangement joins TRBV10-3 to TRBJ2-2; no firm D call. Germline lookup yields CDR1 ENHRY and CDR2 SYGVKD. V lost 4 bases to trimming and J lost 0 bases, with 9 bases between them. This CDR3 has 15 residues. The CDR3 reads CAISGRVANTGELFF. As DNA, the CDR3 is TGTGCCATCAGTGGTCGAGTCGCGAACACCGGGGAGCTGTTTTTT.

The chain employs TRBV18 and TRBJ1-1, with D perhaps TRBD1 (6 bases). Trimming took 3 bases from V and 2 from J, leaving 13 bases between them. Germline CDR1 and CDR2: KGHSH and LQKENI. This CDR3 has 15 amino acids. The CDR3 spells CASSPITGINTEAFF. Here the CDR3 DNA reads TGTGCCAGCTCACCTATTACAGGGATAAACACTGAAGCTTTCTTT.

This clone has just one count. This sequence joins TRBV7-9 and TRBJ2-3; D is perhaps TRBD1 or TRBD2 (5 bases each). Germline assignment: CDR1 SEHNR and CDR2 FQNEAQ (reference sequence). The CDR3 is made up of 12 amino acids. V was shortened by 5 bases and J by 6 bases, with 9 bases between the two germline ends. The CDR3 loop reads CASSPGADTQYF. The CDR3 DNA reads TGTGCCAGCAGCCCCGGGGCGGATACGCAGTATTTT.

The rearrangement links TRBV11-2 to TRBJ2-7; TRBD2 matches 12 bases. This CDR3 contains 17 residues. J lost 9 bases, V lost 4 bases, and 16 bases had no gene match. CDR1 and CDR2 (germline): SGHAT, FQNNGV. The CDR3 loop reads CASSSIRLAGALRWQYF. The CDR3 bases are TGTGCCAGCAGCTCCATTAGACTAGCGGGGGCACTACGATGGCAGTACTTC.

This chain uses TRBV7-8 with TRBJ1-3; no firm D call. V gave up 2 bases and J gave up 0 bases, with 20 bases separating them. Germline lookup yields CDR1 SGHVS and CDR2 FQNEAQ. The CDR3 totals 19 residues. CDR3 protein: CASSLLFRSGSVSGNTIYF. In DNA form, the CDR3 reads TGTGCCAGCAGCTTACTGTTCAGATCAGGTTCGGTCTCTGGAAACACCATATATTTT.

The CDR3, as DNA: TGTGCCTGGAGTGGATACCTACTCCGAGGCTATGGCTACACCTTC. It yields the protein CAWSGYLLRGYGYTF. The chain has TRBV30 and TRBJ1-2; D is uncertain. This CDR3 region has 15 residues. CDR1 is GTSNPN and CDR2 is SVGIG in the germline V gene (reference sequence). V was trimmed by 1 base and J by 4 bases, leaving 16 bases between them.

CDR3 amino acids: CASSLGTSGREEQFF. As DNA, the CDR3 is TGTGCCAGCAGCCTGGGGACTAGCGGGAGGGAAGAGCAGTTCTTC. The chain links TRBV7-6 to TRBJ2-1; 16 bases align to TRBD2. Germline CDR1 and CDR2: SGHVS and FNYEAQ. The V and J ends lost 5 bases and 10 bases, in that order; junction bases with no gene match: 5. The CDR3 extends over 15 amino acids. The complete variable domain, with remaining parts taken from reference TRBV7-6 and TRBJ2-1, reads GAGVSQSPRYKVTKRGQDVALRCDPISGHVSLYWYRQALGQGPEFLTYFNYEAQQDKSGLPNDRFSAERPEGSISTLTIQRTEQRDSAMYRCASSLGTSGREEQFFGPGTRLTVL.

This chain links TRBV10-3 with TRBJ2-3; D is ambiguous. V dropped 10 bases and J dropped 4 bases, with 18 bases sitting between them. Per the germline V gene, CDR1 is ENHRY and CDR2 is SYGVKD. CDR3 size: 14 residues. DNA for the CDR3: TGTGCCACCCGCCCTGACTCCACACCAGATACGCAGTATTTT. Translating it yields CATRPDSTPDTQYF.

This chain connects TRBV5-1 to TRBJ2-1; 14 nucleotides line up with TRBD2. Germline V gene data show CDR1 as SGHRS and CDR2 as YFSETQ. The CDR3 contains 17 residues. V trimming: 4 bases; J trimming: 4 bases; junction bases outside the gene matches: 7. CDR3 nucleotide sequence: TGCGCCAGCAGCGTAGGGACTAGCGGGAGAGTATACAATGAGCAGTTCTTC. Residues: CASSVGTSGRVYNEQFF.

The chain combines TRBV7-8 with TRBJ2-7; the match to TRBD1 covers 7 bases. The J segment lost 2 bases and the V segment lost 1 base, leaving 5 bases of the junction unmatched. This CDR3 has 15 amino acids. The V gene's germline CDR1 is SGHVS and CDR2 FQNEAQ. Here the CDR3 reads CASSLDGQATYEQYF. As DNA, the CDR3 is TGTGCCAGCAGCTTAGACGGACAGGCTACCTACGAGCAGTACTTC.

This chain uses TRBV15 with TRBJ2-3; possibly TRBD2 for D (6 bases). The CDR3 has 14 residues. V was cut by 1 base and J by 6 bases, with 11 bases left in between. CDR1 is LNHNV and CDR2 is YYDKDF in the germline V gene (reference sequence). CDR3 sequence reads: CATSRASVSDTQYF. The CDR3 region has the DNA TGTGCCACCAGCAGAGCTAGCGTTTCCGATACGCAGTATTTT. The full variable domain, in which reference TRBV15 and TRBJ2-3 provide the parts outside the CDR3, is DAMVIQNPRYQVTQFGKPVTLSCSQTLNHNVMYWYQQKSSQAPKLLFHYYDKDFNNEADTPDNFQSRRPNTSFCFLDIRSPGLGDTAMYLCATSRASVSDTQYFGPGTRLTVL.

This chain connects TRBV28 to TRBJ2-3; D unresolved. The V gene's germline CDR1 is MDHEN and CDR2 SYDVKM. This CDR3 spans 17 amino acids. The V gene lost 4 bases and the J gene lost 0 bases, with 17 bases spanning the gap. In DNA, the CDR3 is TGTGCCAGCAGTTACATTTTTAGGACGGCCAGCACAGATACGCAGTATTTT. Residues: CASSYIFRTASTDTQYF.

The CDR3 is CASSRELSSYEQYF. CDR3 bases: TGTGCCAGCTCACGAGAACTAAGCTCCTACGAGCAGTACTTC. The chain uses TRBV18 and TRBJ2-7; unclear D gene. The V end lost 4 bases, the J end lost 0 bases, and 10 bases lay between the germline ends. This CDR3 region has 14 residues. CDR1 and CDR2 (germline): KGHSH, LQKENI.

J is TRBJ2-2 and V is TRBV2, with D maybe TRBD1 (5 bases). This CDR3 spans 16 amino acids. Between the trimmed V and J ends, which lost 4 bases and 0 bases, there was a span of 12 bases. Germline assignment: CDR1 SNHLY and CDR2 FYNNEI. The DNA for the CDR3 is TGTGCCAGCAGTGCATGGGGCGGTTCGAACACCGGGGAGCTGTTTTTT. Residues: CASSAWGGSNTGELFF.

This CDR3 reads CASSPWTLQETQYF. The CDR3 nucleotides read TGTGCCAGCAGCCCATGGACACTCCAAGAGACCCAGTACTTC. The chain employs TRBV7-9 and TRBJ2-5; D perhaps matches TRBD1 (5 bases). The CDR3 extends over 14 amino acids. Germline V gene data show CDR1 as SEHNR and CDR2 as FQNEAQ (reference sequence). V lost 5 bases, J lost 1 base, and 11 bases lay in between.

CDR3 protein: CASSLVGLGSNYEQYF. CDR3 nucleotides: TGTGCCAGCAGCTTAGTAGGTCTCGGCAGCAACTACGAGCAGTACTTC. The chain is built from TRBV7-9 and TRBJ2-7, with D uncertain. Germline V gene sequence: CDR1 SEHNR, CDR2 FQNEAQ (reference sequence). CDR3 length equals 16 residues. V shed 1 base and J shed 3 bases, with 16 bases lying between them.

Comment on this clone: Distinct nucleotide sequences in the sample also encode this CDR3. The DNA for the CDR3 is TGTGCCAGCAGCTTAGGCACAGATACGCAGTATTTT. This sequence encodes CASSLGTDTQYF. J is TRBJ2-3 and V is TRBV7-9; D uncertain. The CDR3 consists of 12 residues. Germline assignment: CDR1 SEHNR and CDR2 FQNEAQ (reference sequence). Trimming shortened V by 1 base and J by 1 base, and 0 bases separated the two germline ends.

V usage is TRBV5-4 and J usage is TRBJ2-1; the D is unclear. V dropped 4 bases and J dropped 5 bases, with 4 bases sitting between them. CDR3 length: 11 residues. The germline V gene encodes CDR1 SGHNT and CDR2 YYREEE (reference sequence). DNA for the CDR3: TGTGCCAGCAGCCTCCACAATGAGCAGTTCTTC. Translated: CASSLHNEQFF.